This T cell receptor beta chain came from a study of blood T cell repertoires in COVID-19. Authors' analysis steps: Reference gene primer amplification in the assay estimated nucleated cell counts. Profiling relied on immunoSEQ multiplex PCR, and the TCRdb table lists in-frame clones only, not all of them. The V and J calls and clone size are taken from that table; D and trimming were inferred from the DNA. The repertoire holds 250,000 or so clones, roughly 89% seen once, with around 2.6% in the top ten. Germline CDR1 GTSNPN, CDR2 SVGIG (reference sequence). The V end was cut by 2 bases, the J end by 3 bases, with 16 bases between. The length of the CDR3 is 15 residues.

The source is a woman younger than 45 with acute COVID-19. The source material was PBMCs or T cells enriched from blood (not recorded which). This rearrangement joins TRBV30 to TRBJ1-1; D not certain. The CDR3 nucleotides are TGTGCCTGGAGTACCCGACCCCTGAGGGACACTGAAGCTTTCTTT. Amino acid sequence: CAWSTRPLRDTEAFF.